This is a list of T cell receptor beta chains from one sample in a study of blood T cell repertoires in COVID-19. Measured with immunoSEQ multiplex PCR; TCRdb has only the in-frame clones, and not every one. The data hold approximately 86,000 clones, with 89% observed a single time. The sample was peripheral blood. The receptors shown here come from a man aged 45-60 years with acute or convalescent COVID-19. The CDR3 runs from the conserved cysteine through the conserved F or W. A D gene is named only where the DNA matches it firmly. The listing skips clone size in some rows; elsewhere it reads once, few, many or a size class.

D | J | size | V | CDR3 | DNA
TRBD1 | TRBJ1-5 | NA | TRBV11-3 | CASSLNSGGSSNQPQHF | TGTGCCAGCAGCTTGAATTCAGGGGGCTCAAGCAATCAGCCCCAGCATTTT
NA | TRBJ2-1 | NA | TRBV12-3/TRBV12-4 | CASSRVSEQFF | TGTGCCAGCAGCCGTGTGAGTGAGCAGTTCTTC
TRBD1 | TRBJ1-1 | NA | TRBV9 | CASRRGQGLGTEAFF | TGTGCCAGCAGAAGAGGACAGGGGTTGGGCACTGAAGCTTTCTTT
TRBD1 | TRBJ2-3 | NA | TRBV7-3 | CASSFRTGASTDTQYF | TGTGCCAGCAGCTTTCGGACAGGGGCTAGCACAGATACGCAGTATTTT
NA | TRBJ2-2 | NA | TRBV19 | CASSTTGSVTGELFF | TGTGCCAGTAGTACGACCGGGAGCGTCACCGGGGAGCTGTTTTTT
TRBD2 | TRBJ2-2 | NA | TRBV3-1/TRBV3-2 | CASSQGELAGAGELFF | TGTGCCAGCAGCCAAGGGGAACTAGCGGGGGCCGGGGAGCTGTTTTTT
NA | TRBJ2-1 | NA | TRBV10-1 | CASSEARYNEQFF | TGCGCCAGCAGTGAGGCTAGATACAATGAGCAGTTCTTC
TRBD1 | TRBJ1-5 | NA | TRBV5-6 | CASSLTGGNQPQHF | TGTGCCAGCAGCTTGACAGGGGGCAATCAGCCCCAGCATTTT
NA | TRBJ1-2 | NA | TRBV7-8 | CASNPWGGAAGYTF | TGTGCCAGCAACCCTTGGGGGGGCGCCGCTGGCTACACCTTC
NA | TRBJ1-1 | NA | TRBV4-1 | CASSQDLGAGILNTEAFF | TGCGCCAGCAGCCAAGATCTTGGGGCAGGGATATTGAACACTGAAGCTTTCTTT
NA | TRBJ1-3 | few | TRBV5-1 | CASSSGMDRSSGNTIYF | TGCGCCAGCAGCTCGGGAATGGACCGAAGCTCTGGAAACACCATATATTTT
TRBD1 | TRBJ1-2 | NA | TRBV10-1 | CASPHRGNGYTF | TGCGCCAGCCCCCACAGGGGGAATGGCTACACCTTC
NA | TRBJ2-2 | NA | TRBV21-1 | CASSKFTSGVSGELFF | TGTGCCAGCAGCAAATTTACTAGCGGGGTATCCGGGGAGCTGTTTTTT
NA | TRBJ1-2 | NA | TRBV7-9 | CASSFVEGGPRGYTF | TGTGCCAGCAGCTTTGTGGAGGGGGGGCCTCGCGGCTACACCTTC
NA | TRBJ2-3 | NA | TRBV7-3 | CASSLTGGTDTQYF | TGTGCCAGCAGCTTAACCGGGGGCACAGATACGCAGTATTTT
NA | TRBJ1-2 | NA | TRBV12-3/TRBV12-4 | CASSLGRVGYTF | TGTGCCAGCAGTTTAGGCAGGGTAGGCTACACCTTC
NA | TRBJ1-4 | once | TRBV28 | CASSLGGAEKLFF | TGTGCCAGCAGTTTAGGAGGCGCTGAAAAACTGTTTTTT
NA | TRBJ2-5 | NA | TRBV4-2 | CASSRDRGYQETQYF | TGTGCCAGCAGCCGCGATAGGGGGTACCAAGAGACCCAGTACTTC
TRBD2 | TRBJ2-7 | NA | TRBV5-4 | CASSPALTSGTFYEQYF | TGTGCCAGCAGCCCGGCCCTCACTAGCGGGACCTTCTACGAGCAGTACTTC
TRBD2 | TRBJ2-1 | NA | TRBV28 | CASSPQLAGVSNEQFF | TGTGCCAGCAGTCCGCAGCTAGCGGGGGTGTCTAATGAGCAGTTCTTC
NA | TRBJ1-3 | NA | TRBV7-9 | CASSILQGPGNTIYF | TGTGCCAGCAGCATACTACAGGGACCCGGAAACACCATATATTTT
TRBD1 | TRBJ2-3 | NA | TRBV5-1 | CASSSYGQGVSDTQYF | TGCGCCAGCAGCTCGTACGGACAGGGGGTATCAGATACGCAGTATTTT
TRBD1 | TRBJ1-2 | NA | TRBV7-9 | CASSFGTANYGYTF | TGTGCCAGCAGCTTCGGGACAGCTAACTATGGCTACACCTTC
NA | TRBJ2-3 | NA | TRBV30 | CAWGSSTDTQYF | TGTGCCTGGGGTTCCTCTACAGATACGCAGTATTTT
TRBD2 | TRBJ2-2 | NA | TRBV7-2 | CASSLGGRGLVTGELFF | TGTGCCAGCAGCTTAGGTGGTAGAGGACTAGTCACCGGGGAGCTGTTTTTT